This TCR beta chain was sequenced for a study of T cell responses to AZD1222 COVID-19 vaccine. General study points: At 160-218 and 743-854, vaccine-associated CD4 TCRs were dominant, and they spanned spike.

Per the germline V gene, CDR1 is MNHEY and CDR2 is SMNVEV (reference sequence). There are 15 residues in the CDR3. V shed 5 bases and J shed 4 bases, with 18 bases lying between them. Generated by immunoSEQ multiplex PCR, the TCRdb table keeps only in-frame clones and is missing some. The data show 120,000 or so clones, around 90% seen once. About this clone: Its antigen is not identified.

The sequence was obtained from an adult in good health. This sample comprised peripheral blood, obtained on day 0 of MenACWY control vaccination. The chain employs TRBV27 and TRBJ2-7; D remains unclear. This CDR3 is CASSLQEKSVYEQYF. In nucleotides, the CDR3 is TGTGCCAGCAGTCTCCAGGAAAAATCGGTGTACGAGCAGTACTTC.